A selection of T cell receptor beta chains follows, all from one sample in a study of cytomegalovirus exposure and HLA in healthy donors. The table came from immunoSEQ multiplex PCR; TCRdb's copy has only in-frame clones and leaves some out. This table holds approximately 220,000 clones, 76% found once. Material for sequencing was PBMCs. These receptors came from a young man in good health and CMV-seronegative. CDR3s include the opening cysteine and the closing phenylalanine or tryptophan. D genes are given only for firm matches. A clone size is listed for some rows: how often the clone was seen (once, few, many), or a class if it is expanded.

>NA|TRBJ2-2|TRBV5-1|TRBD2
CASRQAGGVNTGELFF
TGCGCCAGCAGGCAAGCGGGAGGGGTGAACACCGGGGAGCTGTTTTTT
>NA|TRBJ2-7|TRBV15|NA
CATSREQGSPYEQYF
TGTGCCACCAGCAGAGAACAGGGATCCCCCTACGAGCAGTACTTC
>few|TRBJ2-5|TRBV5-6|TRBD1
CASSRTGPGETQYF
TGTGCCAGCAGCCGGACAGGCCCCGGGGAGACCCAGTACTTC
>NA|TRBJ1-1|TRBV28|NA
CASSLGGMNTEAFF
TGTGCCAGCAGTTTAGGAGGGATGAACACTGAAGCTTTCTTT
>NA|TRBJ2-7|TRBV2|NA
CASSETDWGSTYEQYF
TGTGCCAGCAGTGAAACGGATTGGGGCAGCACCTACGAGCAGTACTTC
>NA|TRBJ2-7|TRBV5-1|TRBD2
CASSLWAGDPSYEQYF
TGCGCCAGCAGCTTGTGGGCGGGGGACCCGTCCTACGAGCAGTACTTC
>once|TRBJ1-2|TRBV30|NA
CAWDTNYGYTF
TGTGCCTGGGACACTAACTATGGCTACACCTTC
>NA|TRBJ1-1|TRBV28|NA
CASSGDTYTEAFF
TGTGCCAGCAGTGGCGACACCTACACTGAAGCTTTCTTT
>NA|TRBJ2-7|TRBV6-5|NA
CASSYFRGYEQYF
TGTGCCAGCAGTTACTTTAGGGGCTACGAGCAGTACTTC
>NA|TRBJ1-2|TRBV19|NA
CASREGRSNYGYTF
TGTGCCAGTCGTGAGGGCCGCTCTAACTATGGCTACACCTTC
>NA|TRBJ1-4|TRBV5-1|TRBD1
CASSKDRAANEKLFF
TGCGCCAGCAGTAAAGACAGGGCGGCTAATGAAAAACTGTTTTTT
>NA|TRBJ2-3|TRBV29-1|NA
CSVGQNTGTQYF
TGCAGCGTTGGACAGAACACAGGTACGCAGTATTTT
>NA|TRBJ2-7|TRBV10-3|NA
CAISGHREAYEQYF
TGTGCCATCAGCGGACATAGGGAAGCCTACGAGCAGTACTTC
>NA|TRBJ1-1|TRBV6-1|NA
CASRSTGGQAFF
TGTGCCAGCAGATCCACCGGGGGGCAAGCTTTCTTT
>NA|TRBJ2-7|TRBV2|TRBD2
CASRDGRFSYEQYF
TGTGCCAGCAGGGACGGGAGGTTCTCCTACGAGCAGTACTTC
>NA|TRBJ2-1|TRBV27|NA
CASSLIQSSYNEQFF
TGTGCCAGCAGTTTAATACAGAGCTCCTACAATGAGCAGTTCTTC
>NA|TRBJ2-2|TRBV18|NA
CASPRETSYRTGELFF
TGTGCCAGCCCAAGAGAGACTAGTTATCGCACCGGGGAGCTGTTTTTT
>NA|TRBJ1-5|TRBV28|TRBD1
CASSVRGQGVNQPQHF
TGTGCCAGCAGTGTAAGGGGACAGGGGGTGAATCAGCCCCAGCATTTT
>few|TRBJ1-4|TRBV19|NA
CASSKKTGSDEKLFF
TGTGCCAGTAGTAAAAAGACAGGAAGCGATGAAAAACTGTTTTTT
>once|TRBJ2-3|TRBV11-2|TRBD1
CASSLWTGWDTQYF
TGTGCCAGCAGCTTATGGACAGGGTGGGATACGCAGTATTTT
>NA|TRBJ1-1|TRBV11-2|NA
CASSLRAPGANTEAFF
TGTGCCAGCAGCTTAAGGGCCCCAGGGGCGAACACTGAAGCTTTCTTT
>NA|TRBJ2-1|TRBV5-6|TRBD2
CASSYLSGSSYNEQFF
TGTGCCAGCAGCTACCTAAGCGGGAGTAGTTACAATGAGCAGTTCTTC
>NA|TRBJ1-4|TRBV28|NA
CASSASNEKLFF
TGTGCCAGCAGTGCCAGTAATGAAAAACTGTTTTTT
>NA|TRBJ1-5|TRBV2|NA
CASSWTSYSNQPQHF
TGTGCCAGCAGTTGGACATCCTATAGCAATCAGCCCCAGCATTTT
>once|TRBJ2-3|TRBV5-4|NA
CAGSGSTDTQYF
TGTGCCGGGTCGGGGAGCACAGATACGCAGTATTTT
>NA|TRBJ1-1|TRBV2|NA
CASSGGLLNTEAFF
TGTGCCAGCAGTGGCGGGCTCTTGAACACTGAAGCTTTCTTT
>NA|TRBJ2-7|TRBV7-6|NA
CASSFRVGSTYEQYF
TGTGCCAGCAGCTTTAGGGTTGGGAGCACCTACGAGCAGTACTTC
>NA|TRBJ1-2|TRBV18|TRBD1
CASSPQGQGVNYGYTF
TGTGCCAGCTCACCACAAGGACAGGGGGTGAACTATGGCTACACCTTC
>NA|TRBJ1-5|TRBV27|NA
CASSLTRAGNQPQHF
TGTGCCAGCAGTTTAACCCGTGCGGGCAATCAGCCCCAGCATTTT
>NA|TRBJ2-7|TRBV14|TRBD1
CASSQAQGAQRLYF
TGTGCCAGCAGCCAAGCCCAGGGGGCACAGCGGCTGTACTTC
>once|TRBJ2-7|TRBV5-6|TRBD1
CATRDSKVSGYEQYF
TGTGCCACCCGGGACAGCAAAGTTTCCGGTTACGAGCAGTACTTC
>NA|TRBJ1-2|TRBV7-2|NA
CASSLVLGAGYGYTF
TGTGCCAGCAGCTTAGTCCTGGGGGCCGGCTATGGCTACACCTTC
>NA|TRBJ1-2|TRBV5-6|TRBD1
CASSSGTGDAYSGYTF
TGTGCCAGCAGCTCCGGGACAGGCGACGCCTATTCGGGCTACACCTTC
>NA|TRBJ2-7|TRBV7-8|NA
CASSALAGYEQYF
TGTGCCAGCAGCGCTCTGGCGGGCTACGAGCAGTACTTC
>NA|TRBJ2-6|TRBV5-6|TRBD1
CASSPTGTGANVLTF
TGTGCCAGCAGCCCGACAGGGACTGGGGCCAACGTCCTGACTTTC
>few|TRBJ2-3|TRBV7-2|NA
CASSRFGGPITQYF
TGTGCCAGCAGCCGCTTTGGAGGGCCGATCACGCAGTATTTT
>NA|TRBJ2-1|TRBV28|TRBD2
CASSSVSGYEQFF
TGTGCCAGCAGTTCCGTTAGCGGGTATGAGCAGTTCTTC
>NA|TRBJ2-1|TRBV10-2|TRBD1
CASNPDEGQGDYEQFF
TGCGCCAGCAATCCCGACGAGGGACAGGGGGATTATGAGCAGTTCTTC
>NA|TRBJ2-1|TRBV19|NA
CASSIVSAPGNEQFF
TGTGCCAGTAGTATAGTGTCGGCTCCAGGGAATGAGCAGTTCTTC
>NA|TRBJ2-7|TRBV19|NA
CASSIGAGGYEQYF
TGTGCCAGTAGTATAGGAGCCGGGGGCTACGAGCAGTACTTC
>NA|TRBJ2-3|TRBV5-1|TRBD1
CASSSAPGTAPDTQYF
TGCGCCAGCAGCTCGGCCCCCGGGACAGCTCCAGATACGCAGTATTTT
>NA|TRBJ2-7|TRBV18|NA
CASSSGYEQYF
TGTGCCAGCTCATCAGGGTACGAGCAGTACTTC
>few|TRBJ2-7|TRBV18|TRBD1
CASSPRDRDEQYF
TGTGCCAGCTCACCAAGGGACAGGGACGAGCAGTACTTC
>once|TRBJ2-5|TRBV10-3|TRBD1
CAISGQGSETQYF
TGTGCCATCAGCGGACAGGGGTCGGAGACCCAGTACTTC
>NA|TRBJ2-3|TRBV7-9|TRBD2
CSGGVDTDTQYF
TGTTCCGGGGGGGTCGACACAGATACGCAGTATTTT
>NA|TRBJ2-7|TRBV19|NA
CASSMTSTFIYEQYF
TGTGCCAGTAGTATGACAAGCACCTTCATCTACGAGCAGTACTTC
>NA|TRBJ2-7|TRBV7-2|NA
CASSSYISYEQYF
TGTGCCAGCAGCTCTTATATCTCCTACGAGCAGTACTTC
>NA|TRBJ2-5|TRBV7-9|TRBD2
CASSLGAGLDSETQYF
TGTGCCAGCAGCTTAGGAGCGGGACTAGACTCCGAGACCCAGTACTTC
>NA|TRBJ1-4|TRBV5-6|TRBD1
CASSSFRGQGLKLFF
TGTGCCAGCAGCTCCTTTAGGGGACAGGGGCTAAAACTGTTTTTT
>NA|TRBJ2-3|TRBV10-3|TRBD2
CAMRALAGAGTDTQYF
TGTGCCATGCGAGCGCTAGCGGGAGCGGGCACAGATACGCAGTATTTT
>NA|TRBJ2-5|TRBV5-8|TRBD1
CASSHQTGAETQYF
TGTGCCAGCAGCCACCAGACAGGGGCAGAGACCCAGTACTTC
>once|TRBJ1-4|TRBV2|NA
CASSEAGAPPEKLFF
TGTGCCAGCAGTGAGGCGGGGGCCCCACCCGAAAAACTGTTTTTT
>NA|TRBJ2-2|TRBV6-1|NA
CATPTAANTGELFF
TGTGCCACCCCGACAGCCGCGAACACCGGGGAGCTGTTTTTT
>NA|TRBJ2-1|TRBV7-9|TRBD1
CASSGQGANNEQFF
TGTGCCAGCAGTGGACAGGGGGCCAACAATGAGCAGTTCTTC